This TCR beta chain is drawn from a study of T-cell reconstitution after alpha-beta-depleted transplantation in children. CDR3 length: 15 amino acids. Germline loops: CDR1 SEHNR, CDR2 FQNEAQ (reference sequence). V lost 0 bases and J lost 4; bases outside the gene matches: 3. Study-level findings and limits: Newly produced T cells mostly provided counts and TCRbeta diversity after one year, as hyperexpanded clones declined. Reportedly, roughly two months post-transplant, alpha-beta T cells arose from several hundred expanded graft clones. Where some patients showed high TCRbeta diversity at day 60, it came from recipient T cells and thymic progenitors that had survived.

The sample holds many counts of this clonotype. The antigen remains unidentified. A library of TCRbeta sequences, prepared with unique molecular identifiers, was generated. TCRdb reanalysed the PCR reads using MiXCR and keeps one entry per CDR3 protein. The sample has hundreds of thousands of distinct CDR3 sequences; under 15% are singletons. The chain links TRBV7-9 to TRBJ2-3, with 8 bases that match TRBD2. Sequencing was performed on PBMCs, taken before TCRalphabeta/CD19-depleted stem cell transplant. This receptor was obtained from a girl aged 2-10 years with congenital amegakaryocytic thrombocytopenia, due to receive a stem cell transplant. The CDR3 DNA sequence: TGTGCCAGCAGCTTAGCGTCGCGGGGGGCAGATACGCAGTATTTT. This sequence encodes CASSLASRGADTQYF.